A selection of T cell receptor beta chains follows, all from one sample in a study of OX40 agonist ivuxolimab in advanced cancers. Produced via immunoSEQ multiplex PCR; TCRdb's table is partial and in-frame only. The sample has fewer than 65,000 clones; 90% to 95% are singletons. Specimen: CD4+ or CD8+ T cells sorted from blood, collected in a trial of the OX40 agonist ivuxolimab. Every receptor here comes from an adult with an advanced solid tumor such as melanoma, head and neck, liver or kidney cancer. The CDR3 runs from the conserved cysteine through the conserved F or W. Fields, in order: D gene, J gene, V gene, clone size, CDR3 length, CDR3 DNA, CDR3 protein. D genes are given only for firm matches. Rows may omit the clone size; those that give it use once, few, many or a size class.

TRBD1,TRBJ1-1,TRBV9,-,19,TGTGCCAGCAGCCCACCGGGACAGGGGTTCCCTTTAATGAACACTGAAGCTTTCTTT,CASSPPGQGFPLMNTEAFF
TRBD2,TRBJ2-7,TRBV11-3,-,17,TGTGCCAGCAGCTCAAACTCCGGGACTAGCGGGCACTACGAGCAGTACTTC,CASSSNSGTSGHYEQYF
-,TRBJ2-7,TRBV9,-,14,TGTGCCAGCAGCGCCGATCCCTGGTCCTACGAGCAGTACTTC,CASSADPWSYEQYF
TRBD1,TRBJ2-2,TRBV9,-,15,TGTGCCAGCAGCGTAGGGGGACAGTTCACCGGGGAGCTGTTTTTT,CASSVGGQFTGELFF
TRBD1,TRBJ2-4,TRBV5-8,-,18,TGTGCCAGCAGCTTCGAGTACGTGGGACAGGGGGCCAAAAACATTCAGTACTTC,CASSFEYVGQGAKNIQYF
TRBD1,TRBJ2-7,TRBV27,once,15,TGTGCCAGCAGTTTATCAGGGGGCGCTGTTTACGAGCAGTACTTC,CASSLSGGAVYEQYF
-,TRBJ2-1,TRBV7-9,-,17,TGTGCCAGCAGCCCCCCCATCCTAGTAGAATTGAAGAATGAGCAGTTCTTC,CASSPPILVELKNEQFF
-,TRBJ2-7,TRBV11-2,-,15,TGTGCCAGCAGCCCTAGAGCGGGCCGCTCCTACGAGCAGTACTTC,CASSPRAGRSYEQYF
TRBD1,TRBJ1-1,TRBV28,-,17,TGTGCCAGCAGGGGTAGGACAGGGGGCTGGTTTGGCACTGAAGCTTTCTTT,CASRGRTGGWFGTEAFF
-,TRBJ2-3,TRBV28,-,11,TGTGCCAGCAGGTACACAGATACGCAGTATTTT,CASRYTDTQYF
-,TRBJ2-7,TRBV7-2,-,13,TGTGCCAGCAGCTTGGGCGACTCTAAGGAGCAGTACTTC,CASSLGDSKEQYF
TRBD2,TRBJ2-1,TRBV6-1,few,15,TGTGCCACGATCACCGGGACTAACTTTTACAATGAGCAGTTCTTC,CATITGTNFYNEQFF
-,TRBJ2-3,TRBV19,-,15,TGTGCCAGTAGTAAGCTAGCGCGAAGCACAGATACGCAGTATTTT,CASSKLARSTDTQYF
-,TRBJ2-3,TRBV19,-,16,TGTGCCAGTAGTATAGATATTAGCGACCTCACAGATACGCAGTATTTT,CASSIDISDLTDTQYF
-,TRBJ2-2,TRBV11-3,-,14,TGTGCCAGCAGCTTACGATCTTTGACCGGGGAGCTGTTTTTT,CASSLRSLTGELFF
TRBD1,TRBJ2-1,TRBV7-9,-,15,TGTGCCAGCAGCATCAACCAGGACAGGGCGCATGAGCAGTTCTTC,CASSINQDRAHEQFF
TRBD1,TRBJ2-7,TRBV30,few,13,TGTGCCTGGAGGACAGGGAGCTCCTACGAGCAGTACTTC,CAWRTGSSYEQYF
-,TRBJ2-2,TRBV28,-,15,TGTGCCAGCAGTTTAAAGCGGGTGAACACCGGGGAGCTGTTTTTT,CASSLKRVNTGELFF
-,TRBJ1-2,TRBV5-1,-,16,TGCGCCAGCAGAGGGACGGATAGAGCCCCTAACTATGGCTACACCTTC,CASRGTDRAPNYGYTF
-,TRBJ1-5,TRBV27,-,15,TGTGCCAGCAGTTTGGGGCAGGGCGGAGGTCAGCCCCAGCATTTT,CASSLGQGGGQPQHF
-,TRBJ2-6,TRBV13,-,16,TGTGCCAGCAGCTTAGGAGGGTCGACCGGGGCCAACGTCCTGACTTTC,CASSLGGSTGANVLTF
TRBD1,TRBJ1-5,TRBV15,-,14,TGTGCCACCAGTCCAGGGGGCCCCAATCAGCCCCAGCATTTT,CATSPGGPNQPQHF
-,TRBJ2-5,TRBV6-1,-,19,TGTGCCAGCAGTGAAGCGCTTCTCTTCCTCATATCAATCCAAGAGACCCAGTACTTC,CASSEALLFLISIQETQYF
-,TRBJ2-3,TRBV6-5,-,16,TGTGCCAGCAGTTACACCCCCGGGACGCCCACAGATACGCAGTATTTT,CASSYTPGTPTDTQYF
-,TRBJ1-5,TRBV19,few,15,TGTGCCACCCGACCTTCAGTGTATAGCAATCAGCCCCAGCATTTT,CATRPSVYSNQPQHF
-,TRBJ2-3,TRBV7-9,-,15,TGTGCCAGCAGCCCATCAGGGGGGGCCACAGATACGCAGTATTTT,CASSPSGGATDTQYF
-,TRBJ2-7,TRBV6-1,-,11,TGTGCCAGCAGTGACCCATACGAGCAGTACTTC,CASSDPYEQYF